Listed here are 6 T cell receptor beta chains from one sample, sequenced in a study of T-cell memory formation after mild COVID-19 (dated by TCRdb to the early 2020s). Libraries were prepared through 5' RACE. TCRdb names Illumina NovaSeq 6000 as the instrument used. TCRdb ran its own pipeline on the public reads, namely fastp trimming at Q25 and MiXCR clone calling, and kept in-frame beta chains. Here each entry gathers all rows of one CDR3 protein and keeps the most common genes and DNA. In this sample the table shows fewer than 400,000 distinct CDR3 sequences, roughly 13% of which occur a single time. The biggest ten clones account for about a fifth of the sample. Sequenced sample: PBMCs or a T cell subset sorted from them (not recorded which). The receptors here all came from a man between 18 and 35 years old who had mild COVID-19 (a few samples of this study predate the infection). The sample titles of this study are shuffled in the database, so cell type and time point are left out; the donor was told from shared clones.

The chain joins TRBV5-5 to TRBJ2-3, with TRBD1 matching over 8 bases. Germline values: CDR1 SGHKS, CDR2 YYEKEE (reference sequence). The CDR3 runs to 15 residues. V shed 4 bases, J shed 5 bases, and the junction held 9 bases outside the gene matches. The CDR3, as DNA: TGTGCCAGCAGCGCCGGACAGGGCCGGGGAGATACGCAGTATTTT. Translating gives CASSAGQGRGDTQYF.

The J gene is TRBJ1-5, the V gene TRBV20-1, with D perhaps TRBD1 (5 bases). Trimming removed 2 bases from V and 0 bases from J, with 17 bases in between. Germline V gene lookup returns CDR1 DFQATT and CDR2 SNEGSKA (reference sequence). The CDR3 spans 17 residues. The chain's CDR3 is CSARSARGEYSNQPQHF. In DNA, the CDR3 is TGCAGTGCTAGATCGGCTCGGGGGGAGTATAGCAATCAGCCCCAGCATTTT.

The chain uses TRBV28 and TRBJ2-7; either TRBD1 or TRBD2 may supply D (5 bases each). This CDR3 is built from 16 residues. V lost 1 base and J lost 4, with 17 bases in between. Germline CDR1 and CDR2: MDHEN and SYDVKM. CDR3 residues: CASSLSGTLGRYEQYV. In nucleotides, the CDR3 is TGTGCCAGCAGTTTATCGGGGACCCTGGGCCGTTACGAGCAGTACGTC.

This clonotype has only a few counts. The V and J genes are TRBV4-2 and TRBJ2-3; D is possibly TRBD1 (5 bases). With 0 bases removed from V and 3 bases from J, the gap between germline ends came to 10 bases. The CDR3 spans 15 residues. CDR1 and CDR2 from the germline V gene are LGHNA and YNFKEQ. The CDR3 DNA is TGTGCCAGCAGCCAAGATGGGGCAGAAACAGATACGCAGTATTTT. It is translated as CASSQDGAETDTQYF.

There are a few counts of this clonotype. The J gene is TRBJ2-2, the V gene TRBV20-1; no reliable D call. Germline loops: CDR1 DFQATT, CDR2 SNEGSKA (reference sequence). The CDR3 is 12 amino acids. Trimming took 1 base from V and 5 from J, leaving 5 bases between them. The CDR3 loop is CSARVETGELFF. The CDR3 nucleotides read TGCAGTGCTAGAGTCGAAACCGGGGAGCTGTTTTTT.

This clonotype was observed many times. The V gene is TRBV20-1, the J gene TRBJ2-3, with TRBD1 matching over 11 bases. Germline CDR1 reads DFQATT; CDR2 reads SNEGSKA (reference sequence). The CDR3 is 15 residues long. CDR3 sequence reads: CSPIDGTGGADTQYF. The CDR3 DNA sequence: TGCAGCCCGATAGACGGGACAGGGGGGGCAGATACGCAGTATTTT.